This entry describes one T cell receptor beta chain. In its sample, this clonotype was seen many times. No cognate antigen has been identified for it. Base qualities are not provided; no much larger clone lies one nucleotide away. The sample belongs to a study of neurological immune-mediated disorders (dated by TCRdb to the late 2010s). Broadly, across the study: Using UMI-based sequencing, the study compared peripheral blood TCR-beta repertoires from patients with HTLV-I-associated myelopathy (HAM/TSP), patients with multiple sclerosis, and healthy controls. Longitudinal samples, technical triplicates and paired sorted CD4+ and CD8+ T-cell subsets, alongside PBMC samples, were included among the 106 TCR-beta libraries. The cohort comprised 65 to 75 subjects: 15 or so HAM/TSP patients, 35 or so multiple sclerosis patients and around 20 healthy controls.

Blood bank volunteers in Maryland, USA served as the healthy controls. For the unsorted PBMC libraries, 2 million PBMCs were stored in RNAlater at -80 degrees C until RNA extraction and were used to generate the libraries. Peripheral blood was subjected to Ficoll-Hypaque density gradient centrifugation to isolate PBMCs, which were then cryopreserved in liquid nitrogen. cDNA was synthesized by template-switch 5'RACE using a primer carrying a 10-nucleotide random unique molecular identifier by which each TCR transcript was tagged. Every sequencing run covered 15-18 subjects and yielded more than 200 million TCR-beta sequences. Total RNA was extracted with the RNeasy kit. Using the KAPA Real-time Library Amplification kit, TCR-beta VDJ regions were amplified with primers for the TCR constant region and the 5'RACE anchor. A first PCR added sample indexes and Illumina adaptors, after which a second PCR increased the library yield. After Ampure bead purification, the TCR product of roughly 650 bp was size-selected on a 2% E-gel SizeSelection system. Before pooling, library quality was assessed on a Bioanalyzer, concentration was determined with Qubit, and library quantification was performed with the Kapa Library Quantification kit. An Illumina HiSeq 2500 sequenced the libraries paired-end 2 x 150 bp. To increase sequence diversity, about 25-30% phiX was spiked into each library pool. As for how the authors treated the data: The UMI-based MiGEC pipeline processed quality-filtered reads and removed over 75% of raw TCR sequences during error correction. IMGT germline references were used for alignment of VDJ genes, and clonotypes were defined by a unique CDR3 amino acid sequence together with V-J genes. Clonal expansion, Shannon diversity, and CDR3 relatedness (CalcPairwiseDistances, ClusterSamples) were evaluated with VDJtools, and phylogenetic trees were built with CLCbio workbench. A clone was classed as expanded if it had 8 or more unique UMIs, a cutoff based on coefficient-of-variation modelling across technical triplicates. TCRdb reprocessing: public reads trimmed at Q25 with fastp, clones called with MiXCR, in-frame beta chains kept. When rows share a CDR3 protein, they turn into one entry using the most common DNA and genes. These V and J calls are TCRdb output, not the study's own analysis. In this sample the table shows approximately 48,000 distinct CDR3 sequences, 16% of which occur a single time. Together, the top ten hold about 4.7% of the sample.

Study-wide conclusions, independent of this receptor: Expanded clones from different subjects shared no identical CDR3 amino acid sequences, which suggests that TCR-beta repertoires were private in all groups. The highest TCR clonal expansion was observed in HAM/TSP patients, whereas the lowest was observed in MS patients, even when compared with healthy controls.

CDR1 and CDR2, looked up from the germline V gene, are SGHDT and YYEEEE. Reading from cysteine to phenylalanine, the CDR3 counts 11 amino acids. Only the CDR3 DNA is retained, 33 bases long and in frame from the first base. At the junction V is shortened by 2 bases and J by 9 bases, with 6 bases in between. The receptor chain draws on TRBV5-6 and TRBJ2-1, with a tentative D gene TRBD2 over 5 matching bases. The sample was PBMCs. This TCR was sampled from a man aged 60-69 years in good health. Here the CDR3 is given as CASSFRGEQFF. The nucleotide sequence is TGTGCCAGCAGCTTTCGGGGTGAGCAGTTCTTC.